In its sample, the clone carrying this TCR beta chain was seen once. Some clones are missing from TCRdb's copy, which holds only in-frame ones; the method was immunoSEQ multiplex PCR. The table records about 130,000 clones, under 90% of them present only once. The sample comes from a study of cytomegalovirus exposure and HLA in healthy donors. Germline V gene lookup returns CDR1 SEHNR and CDR2 FQNEAQ (reference sequence). V lost 0 bases to trimming and J lost 9 bases, with 8 bases between them. The CDR3 covers 13 residues. The genes are TRBV7-9 and TRBJ2-2, with TRBD2 as a possible D gene (6 bases). This TCR derives from a man younger than 40 in good health and CMV-seronegative. Sequencing used PBMCs. The CDR3 spells CASSLAGGRELFF. CDR3 nucleotide sequence: TGTGCCAGCAGCTTAGCGGGGGGTCGGGAGCTGTTTTTT.